This TCR beta chain comes out of a study of cytomegalovirus exposure and HLA in healthy donors. Details on this clone: The antigen remains undetermined.

The PCR made use of 60 Vbeta and 13 Jbeta primers. Assay: immunoSEQ multiplex PCR; the TCRdb copy retains only in-frame clones and omits some. This table holds roughly 120,000 clones, around four fifths found once. With 2 bases clipped from V and 2 bases from J, the junction kept 5 bases outside the gene matches. The CDR3 loop spans 15 amino acids. Germline lookup yields CDR1 LGHNA and CDR2 YSLEER. General study results and limits: Presence/absence analysis assumed near-uniform sequencing depth across donors. The study recorded more than 150 TCR beta chains that were cytomegalovirus-associated.

The genes are TRBV4-3 and TRBJ2-7, with TRBD2 matching 8 bases. The sequenced sample consisted of PBMCs. The receptor was derived from a woman aged 40 to 49 in good health and CMV-seronegative. The CDR3 DNA sequence: TGCGCCAGCAGCCAAATTGGCGGGAGGACCTACGAGCAGTACTTC. This gives the protein CASSQIGGRTYEQYF.